The clone carrying this TCR beta chain was seen a handful of times. Researchers ran the PCR with 60 Vbeta and 13 Jbeta primers. The protocol was immunoSEQ multiplex PCR, while the TCRdb copy is restricted to in-frame clones and leaves out a portion. The sample consists of 150,000 to 200,000 clones, 70% to 90% of them appearing once. This entry belongs to a study of cytomegalovirus exposure and HLA in healthy donors. Unmatched junction bases numbered 10, after V lost 6 bases and J lost 4 bases. Germline V lookup: CDR1 SNHLY, CDR2 FYNNEI. This CDR3 contains 15 residues. The sample consisted of PBMCs. The rearrangement links TRBV2 to TRBJ1-1, with TRBD1 matching 8 bases. This clonotype was obtained from a man aged 18 to 30 in good health and CMV-seropositive. DNA of the CDR3: TGTGCCAGCAGCCTAAGACAGGGGACGAGCACTGAAGCTTTCTTT. Translated: CASSLRQGTSTEAFF.